The source of this T cell receptor beta chain is a study of graft-versus-host responses after intestinal transplantation. Study-wide results and limits: GvH clones were identified in recipient marrow, with some first appearing in ileum or blood.

The assay was immunoSEQ multiplex PCR, and TCRdb's table has in-frame clones only and misses some. Of roughly 25,000 clones in the sample, 35% to 50% are singletons; the top ten hold around 0.66%. The CDR3 is 15 residues long. Germline assignment: CDR1 SGHTA and CDR2 FQGNSA. Trimming took 3 bases from V and 4 from J, leaving 13 bases between them. Each mixed lymphocyte reaction held around 200,000 CFSE-labeled responders and around 200,000 irradiated violet-dye-labeled stimulators. Sorting after the reaction isolated proliferating CFSE-low CD3+CD4+ and CD3+CD8+ responders. This sample comprised alloreactive CD4+ T cells from a mixed lymphocyte reaction culture, obtained before intestinal transplant. Noted subset: CFSE-low proliferating T cells sorted from roughly six-day pre-transplant mixed lymphocyte reaction (GvH or HvG direction). The J gene is TRBJ2-1, the V gene TRBV7-2, with D tentatively TRBD1 (6 bases). This sequence was found in a human patient who received an intestinal transplant. In nucleotides, the CDR3 is TGTGCCAGCAGCTTGGGGCAGGGGTTTTACAATGAGCAGTTCTTC. Residues: CASSLGQGFYNEQFF.